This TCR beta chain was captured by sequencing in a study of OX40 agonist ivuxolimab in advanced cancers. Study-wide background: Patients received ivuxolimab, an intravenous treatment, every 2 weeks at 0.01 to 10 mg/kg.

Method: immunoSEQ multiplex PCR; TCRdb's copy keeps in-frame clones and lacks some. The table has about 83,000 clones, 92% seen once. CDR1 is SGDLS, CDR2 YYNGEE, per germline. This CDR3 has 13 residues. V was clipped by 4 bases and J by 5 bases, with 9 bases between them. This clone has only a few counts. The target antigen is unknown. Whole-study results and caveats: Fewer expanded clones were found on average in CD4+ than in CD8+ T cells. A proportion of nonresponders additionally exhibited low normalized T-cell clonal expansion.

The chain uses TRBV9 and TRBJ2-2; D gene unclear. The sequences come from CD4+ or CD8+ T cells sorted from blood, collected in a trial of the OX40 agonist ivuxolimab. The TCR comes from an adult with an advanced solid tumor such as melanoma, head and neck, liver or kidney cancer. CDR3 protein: CASSPDGTGELFF. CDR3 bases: TGTGCCAGCAGCCCGGACGGTACCGGGGAGCTGTTTTTT. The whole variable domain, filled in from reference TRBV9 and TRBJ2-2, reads DSGVTQTPKHLITATGQRVTLRCSPRSGDLSVYWYQQSLDQGLQFLIQYYNGEERAKGNILERFSAQQFPDLHSELNLSSLELGDSALYFCASSPDGTGELFFGEGSRLTVL.